The 26 T cell receptor beta chains below were found in one sample sequenced in a study of T-cell memory formation after mild COVID-19. MiXCR was run by TCRdb on the 5' RACE reads, yielding one entry per CDR3 protein. The sample lists fewer than 650,000 distinct CDR3 sequences; about 20% were seen once. The source material was PBMCs or a T cell subset sorted from them (not recorded which). The origin of the receptors is an adult woman who had mild COVID-19 (a few samples of this study predate the infection). Cell type and time point are not known.

The gene calls are TRBV4-3 and TRBJ2-2; D might be TRBD1 (5 bases). Germline CDR1 and CDR2: LGHNA and YSLEER. The CDR3 spans 15 residues. V was pared by 0 bases and J by 7 bases, with 12 bases between. The CDR3 loop reads CASSQDRTLIGELFF. CDR3 nucleotide sequence: TGCGCCAGCAGCCAAGATCGGACACTCATCGGGGAGCTGTTTTTT.

V and J are TRBV5-5 and TRBJ2-1; D may be TRBD2 (5 bases). The germline CDR1 and CDR2 sequences are SGHKS and YYEKEE (reference sequence). The length of the CDR3 is 13 residues. Trimming stripped 2 bases from V and 6 bases from J, with 9 bases between. As DNA, the CDR3 is TGTGCCAGCAGCTTAGCGGATCGCAATGAGCAGTTCTTC. It yields the protein CASSLADRNEQFF. Filled out from reference TRBV5-5 and TRBJ2-1, the complete variable domain reads DAGVTQSPTHLIKTRGQQVTLRCSPISGHKSVSWYQQVLGQGPQFIFQYYEKEERGRGNFPDRFSARQFPNYSSELNVNALLLGDSALYLCASSLADRNEQFFGPGTRLTVL.

This clonotype was detected a few times. The chain carries TRBV6-2 or TRBV6-3 and TRBJ2-1; 8 bases agree with TRBD2. Looked up from germline, CDR1 is MNHEY and CDR2 is SVGEGT. The V and J ends lost 4 bases and 5 bases, in that order; junction bases with no gene match: 4. The CDR3 runs to 14 residues. In DNA, the CDR3 is TGTGCCAGCAGTTTCGGACTAGCCCACAATGAGCAGTTCTTC. It yields the protein CASSFGLAHNEQFF.

The V and J genes are TRBV12-3 or TRBV12-4 and TRBJ2-2, with D perhaps assigned TRBD1 or TRBD2 (5 bases each). V was cut by 3 bases and J by 4 bases, with 15 bases left in between. The CDR3 spans 16 residues. CDR3: CASSFRVAGATGELFF. The CDR3 DNA is TGTGCCAGCAGTTTTAGGGTCGCCGGGGCCACCGGGGAGCTGTTTTTT.

The chain recombines TRBV7-3 with TRBJ1-1; no firm D call. The ends were cut back, 6 bases at V and 4 bases at J, with 12 bases in the middle. CDR1 is SGHTA and CDR2 is FQGTGA in the germline V gene. The CDR3 is 13 residues long. CDR3 loop: CASSLDGSTEAFF. CDR3 DNA: TGTGCCAGCAGTTTGGACGGGAGCACTGAAGCTTTCTTT.

The chain combines TRBV4-1 with TRBJ2-7; D is uncertain. The germline gives CDR1 MGHRA, CDR2 YSYEKL. V lost 4 bases, J lost 2 bases, and 15 bases lay in between. This CDR3 has 15 residues. The CDR3 loop reads CASSPLGGRTYEQYF. The CDR3 DNA follows: TGCGCCAGCAGCCCTCTGGGCGGCCGGACCTACGAGCAGTACTTC.

This clonotype showed up just a few times. The chain employs TRBV6-2 or TRBV6-3 and TRBJ2-2, with D perhaps matching TRBD1 (6 bases). The CDR3 is 13 amino acids. Germline V gives CDR1 MNHEY, CDR2 SVGEGT. V was trimmed by 6 bases and J by 6 bases, leaving 11 bases between them. The CDR3 protein is CASRKDSSGELFF. CDR3 sequence (DNA): TGTGCCAGCAGGAAGGACAGCTCCGGGGAGCTGTTTTTT.

This clonotype occurred a few times. The rearrangement uses TRBV30 and TRBJ2-7, with TRBD2 matching over 10 bases. Trimming cost V 2 bases and J 1 base; bases outside gene matches: 5. The germline gives CDR1 GTSNPN, CDR2 SVGIG (reference sequence). CDR3 size: 15 residues. The DNA of the CDR3 is TGTGCCTGGAGTTCTCCGGGACTAGCGTCCTACGAGCAGTACTTC. Its protein is CAWSSPGLASYEQYF.

J is TRBJ2-7 and V is TRBV12-3 or TRBV12-4; 7 bases match TRBD2. The CDR3 has 16 amino acids. Unmatched junction bases numbered 11, after V lost 4 bases and J lost 2 bases. CDR3 amino acids: CASSYSRAGLPYEQYF. In DNA form, the CDR3 reads TGTGCCAGCAGTTATAGTCGCGCGGGACTACCCTACGAGCAGTACTTC.

The chain combines TRBV5-1 with TRBJ2-3, with TRBD2 matching over 10 bases. The CDR3 consists of 19 residues. Trimming at V came to 1 base and at J to 3 bases, leaving 14 bases not matched to a gene. CDR1 and CDR2 from the germline V gene are SGHRS and YFSETQ. CDR3 sequence: CASSLQDSGRFFRTDTQYF. The DNA of the CDR3 is TGCGCCAGCAGCTTGCAAGATAGCGGGAGGTTTTTTAGGACAGATACGCAGTATTTT.

In its sample, this clonotype was seen a few times. The chain recombines TRBV11-2 with TRBJ2-5; D gene unclear. V was clipped by 1 base and J by 5 bases, with 11 bases between them. Germline values: CDR1 SGHAT, CDR2 FQNNGV. The CDR3 consists of 14 residues. CDR3 sequence reads: CASSLAAHLETQYF. The CDR3 nucleotides read TGTGCCAGCAGCTTAGCGGCGCACTTGGAGACCCAGTACTTC.

The chain uses TRBV4-2 and TRBJ2-7; D unresolved. The CDR3 sequence is 13 residues long. The ends were cut back, 0 bases at V and 3 bases at J, with 6 bases in the middle. From germline, CDR1 is LGHNA and CDR2 YNFKEQ. The CDR3 nucleotides read TGTGCCAGCAGCCAAGAGATGGACTACGAGCAGTACTTC. This gives the protein CASSQEMDYEQYF.

This clonotype turned up a few times. As DNA, the CDR3 is TGTGCCAGCAGTGAAGCGCCGGGCACCCAGCCCCAGCATTTT. It codes for CASSEAPGTQPQHF. The chain carries TRBV2 and TRBJ1-5; the D is unclear. V was trimmed by 0 bases and J by 7 bases, leaving 10 bases between them. The CDR3 has 14 residues. CDR1 is SNHLY, CDR2 FYNNEI, per germline.

The J gene is TRBJ2-3, the V gene TRBV3-1; D assignment may be TRBD1 or TRBD2 (5 bases each). The CDR3 runs 18 residues. Trimming took 4 bases from V and 4 from J, leaving 24 bases between them. The germline gives CDR1 LGHDT, CDR2 YNNKEL (reference sequence). CDR3 residues: CASSPRAYPGGVADTQYF. DNA for the CDR3: TGTGCCAGCAGCCCACGGGCCTATCCTGGGGGTGTAGCAGATACGCAGTATTTT.

This clonotype has just a few counts. CDR3 in amino acids: CAIQGVGETQYF. The CDR3 nucleotides read TGTGCCATCCAAGGGGTGGGAGAGACCCAGTACTTC. This chain links TRBV6-2 or TRBV6-3 with TRBJ2-5, with D tentatively TRBD1 (5 bases). This CDR3 has 12 residues. CDR1 is MNHEY, CDR2 SVGEGT, per germline. Trimming removed 10 bases from V and 4 bases from J, with 13 bases in between.

This clonotype was observed a handful of times. This chain uses TRBV27 with TRBJ2-7; 10 nucleotides line up with TRBD2. CDR1 is MNHEY and CDR2 is SMNVEV in the germline V gene (reference sequence). Unmatched junction bases numbered 7, after V lost 2 bases and J lost 9 bases. The CDR3 length is 14 residues. For the CDR3, the DNA is TGTGCCAGCAGTTTAGCTAGCGGGAGTATACGGCAGTACTTC. Translating gives CASSLASGSIRQYF.

There are many counts of this clonotype. V gene TRBV7-9 combines with J gene TRBJ2-5; TRBD1 might be the D (6 bases). Trimming removed 6 bases at V and 2 bases at J, with 16 bases between. CDR3 length equals 15 residues. Looked up from germline, CDR1 is SEHNR and CDR2 is FQNEAQ (reference sequence). This chain's CDR3 is CASSFEQGSQETQYF. The CDR3 DNA reads as TGTGCCAGCAGTTTTGAACAGGGCTCACAAGAGACCCAGTACTTC.

This chain joins TRBV5-6 and TRBJ2-1; 10 bases match TRBD1. Germline loops: CDR1 SGHDT, CDR2 YYEEEE. Unmatched junction bases numbered 6, after V lost 3 bases and J lost 0 bases. The CDR3 has 17 residues. The CDR3, as DNA: TGTGCCAGCAGCTCAGGACAGGGGGGTATCTCCTACAATGAGCAGTTCTTC. Protein product: CASSSGQGGISYNEQFF.

This rearrangement joins TRBV29-1 to TRBJ1-5; possible D gene TRBD1, 6 bases. Germline V gene lookup returns CDR1 SQVTM and CDR2 ANQGSEA. Trimming took 4 bases from V and 2 from J, leaving 15 bases between them. There are 15 residues in the CDR3. The CDR3 spells CSVVQGLTGNQPQHF. Here the CDR3 DNA reads TGCAGCGTTGTGCAGGGGCTAACGGGCAATCAGCCCCAGCATTTT.

The J gene is TRBJ2-5, the V gene TRBV23-1; D possibly corresponds to TRBD1 (6 bases). TRBV23-1 is recorded as an ORF, its role being uncertain. The CDR3 is 13 amino acids. Deletions cut 7 bases from V and 5 bases from J, with 14 bases between. CDR3 bases: TGCGCCAGCATTGCAGGGGAGCGTGAGACCCAGTACTTC. Encoded protein: CASIAGERETQYF.

V and J are TRBV7-8 and TRBJ2-3; 10 nucleotides agree with TRBD1. The CDR3 has 16 residues. Germline lookup yields CDR1 SGHVS and CDR2 FQNEAQ. J was trimmed by 4 bases and V by 0 bases; bases with no gene match: 4. CDR3 sequence reads: CASSLARGQGSDTQYF. In DNA, the CDR3 is TGTGCCAGCAGCTTAGCGCGGGGACAGGGGTCAGATACGCAGTATTTT.

This clonotype was counted a few times. J is TRBJ1-5 and V is TRBV18; TRBD1 matches at 7 bases. Germline-derived CDR1 and CDR2 are KGHSH and LQKENI. The CDR3 length is 14 residues. Trimming cost V 3 bases and J 3 bases; bases outside gene matches: 2. The CDR3 loop is CASSPGQANQPQHF. CDR3 DNA sequence: TGTGCCAGCTCACCCGGACAGGCCAATCAGCCCCAGCATTTT.

The sample holds a few counts of this clonotype. The chain couples TRBV12-3 or TRBV12-4 to TRBJ2-7; D is perhaps TRBD2 (6 bases). This CDR3 region has 14 residues. Trimming removed 5 bases at V and 4 bases at J, with 15 bases between. The CDR3 loop is CASSPELGGYEQYF. CDR3 DNA sequence: TGTGCCAGCAGTCCAGAATTGGGGGGTTACGAGCAGTACTTC.

The V and J genes are TRBV27 and TRBJ2-4; 8 bases map to TRBD1. Germline V lookup: CDR1 MNHEY, CDR2 SMNVEV (reference sequence). The CDR3 has 15 residues. J gave up 7 bases and V 5 bases, and 10 bases lay outside the gene matches. Here the CDR3 reads CASSPRQGWGNIQYF. The CDR3 region has the DNA TGTGCCAGCAGTCCGCGACAGGGGTGGGGGAACATTCAGTACTTC.

J is TRBJ2-7 and V is TRBV20-1; 8 bases line up with TRBD2. This CDR3 contains 17 residues. The ends lost 0 bases at V and 3 bases at J; junction bases unmatched: 13. Germline V gene sequence: CDR1 DFQATT, CDR2 SNEGSKA (reference sequence). The CDR3 loop is CSARDLFSGGFLYEQYF. The CDR3 DNA reads as TGCAGTGCTAGAGATCTGTTCAGCGGGGGATTCCTCTACGAGCAGTACTTC.

This chain connects TRBV5-5 to TRBJ1-6; 9 nucleotides line up with TRBD1. This CDR3 comprises 13 residues. V lost 5 bases and J lost 13; bases outside the gene matches: 7. Germline CDR1 is SGHKS and CDR2 is YYEKEE (reference sequence). CDR3 protein: CASRPQGASPLHF. CDR3 nucleotides: TGTGCCAGCAGACCACAGGGGGCATCCCCCCTCCACTTT.